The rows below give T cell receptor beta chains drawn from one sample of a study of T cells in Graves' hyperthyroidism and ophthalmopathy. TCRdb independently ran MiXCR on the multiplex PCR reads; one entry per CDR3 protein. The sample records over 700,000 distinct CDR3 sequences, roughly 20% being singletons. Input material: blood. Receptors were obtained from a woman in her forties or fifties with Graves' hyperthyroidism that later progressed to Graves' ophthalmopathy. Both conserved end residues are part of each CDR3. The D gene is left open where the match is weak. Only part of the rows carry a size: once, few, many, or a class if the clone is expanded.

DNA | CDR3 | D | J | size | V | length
TGCGCCAGCAGCTCCGGACACGAAGCTTTCTTT | CASSSGHEAFF | . | TRBJ1-1 | many | TRBV5-1 | 11
TGCGCCAGCAGCCAAGATTGGGGGGAAGGTAATTCACCCCTCCACTTT | CASSQDWGEGNSPLHF | . | TRBJ1-6 | . | TRBV4-1 | 16
TGCAGTGCTGGAGGACCTTTGGGGAATCAGCCCCAGCATTTT | CSAGGPLGNQPQHF | . | TRBJ1-5 | . | TRBV20-1 | 14
TGTGCCAGCAGGGGGCGCGGAGAGACCCAGTACTTC | CASRGRGETQYF | . | TRBJ2-5 | . | TRBV5-6 | 12
TGCAGCGTTGACGGTCAGGGAAACAATGAGCAGTTCTTC | CSVDGQGNNEQFF | . | TRBJ2-1 | . | TRBV29-1 | 13
TGTGCCAGCAGTTATCAGGGCTCTCCTCTTGAGACCCAGTACTTC | CASSYQGSPLETQYF | . | TRBJ2-5 | . | TRBV6-2/TRBV6-3 | 15
TGTGCCAGCAGCTTAGTGAGGGGCAGCTCGTTCTTC | CASSLVRGSSFF | . | TRBJ2-1 | few | TRBV7-8 | 12
TGTGCCAGCCTGGACAGGGGGCGACCGAACACTGAAGCTTTCTTT | CASLDRGRPNTEAFF | TRBD1 | TRBJ1-1 | . | TRBV2 | 15
TGTGCCAGCAGTGATGGTACAGGGGGCTTGTATGAGCAGTTCTTC | CASSDGTGGLYEQFF | TRBD1 | TRBJ2-1 | . | TRBV6-1 | 15
TGTGCCAGCTCACCATCGAAACAGACGCAGCCCCAGCATTTT | CASSPSKQTQPQHF | . | TRBJ1-5 | . | TRBV18 | 14
TGTGCCATCAGTGCGTTAAGCGGGGGGACTCCCCCTCAAGAGACCCAGTACTTC | CAISALSGGTPPQETQYF | TRBD2 | TRBJ2-5 | many | TRBV10-3 | 18
TGTGCCAGCAGTTTATCCCCCCCGCGACAGGGGAGAAGGCCCTACACCTTC | CASSLSPPRQGRRPYTF | TRBD1 | TRBJ1-2 | . | TRBV27 | 17
TGTGCCAGCAGCCCTAATATAAGGGGGATTCTCTACGAGCAGTACTTC | CASSPNIRGILYEQYF | . | TRBJ2-7 | . | TRBV7-9 | 16
TGTGCCAGCAGACCGACAGGGGGCCGGTATGGCTACACCTTC | CASRPTGGRYGYTF | TRBD1 | TRBJ1-2 | many | TRBV27 | 14
TGTGCCAGCAGTGTATGGAGCAATCAGCCCCAGCATTTT | CASSVWSNQPQHF | . | TRBJ1-5 | many | TRBV6-1 | 13
TGTGCCAGCAGTTTTCGGCAGGGAGGGAGTCAGCCCCAGCATTTT | CASSFRQGGSQPQHF | . | TRBJ1-5 | . | TRBV12-3/TRBV12-4 | 15
TGTGCCAGCACCCGTTTCGGAGGGTCTCTCCGAGGCTACACCTTC | CASTRFGGSLRGYTF | . | TRBJ1-2 | . | TRBV5-6 | 15
TGTGCCAGCAGTCCCCAGTGGGAGACTACAAACACCGGGGAGCTGTTTTTT | CASSPQWETTNTGELFF | . | TRBJ2-2 | . | TRBV6-4 | 17
TGTGCCAGCAGTTACTCTGGGGTACCTGGAAACACCATATATTTT | CASSYSGVPGNTIYF | . | TRBJ1-3 | few | TRBV6-5 | 15
TGTGCCAGCAGCCAAGAAATGGTATGGAATTCACCCCTCCACTTT | CASSQEMVWNSPLHF | . | TRBJ1-6 | . | TRBV3-1 | 15
TGTGCCAGCTCACCACCAGATACCTACGAGCAGTACTTC | CASSPPDTYEQYF | . | TRBJ2-7 | many | TRBV18 | 13
TGTGCCAGCAGTACCCCCGGACACAATGAAAAACTGTTTTTT | CASSTPGHNEKLFF | . | TRBJ1-4 | . | TRBV12-3/TRBV12-4 | 14
TGTGCCAGCAGCGCACTACTAGCGGCGTCTAGCACAGATACGCAGTATTTT | CASSALLAASSTDTQYF | TRBD2 | TRBJ2-3 | many | TRBV9 | 17
TGTGCCAGCAGCTTTAGAAGTAGCACAGATACGCAGTATTTT | CASSFRSSTDTQYF | . | TRBJ2-3 | many | TRBV7-3 | 14
TGCGCCAGCAGCTTGGACAGGGGATCCGGCGAGACCCAGTACTTC | CASSLDRGSGETQYF | TRBD1 | TRBJ2-5 | few | TRBV5-1 | 15
TGTGCCAGCAGCCAGGGACCGGAGCCCTACAATGAGCAGTTCTTC | CASSQGPEPYNEQFF | . | TRBJ2-1 | many | TRBV11-3 | 15
TGCAGTGCTAGTCCAGGGGAGATGGCTTTCTTT | CSASPGEMAFF | . | TRBJ1-1 | few | TRBV20-1 | 11
TGTGCCTGGAGCGGACAGGGCCCTGAAGCTTTCTTT | CAWSGQGPEAFF | TRBD1 | TRBJ1-1 | . | TRBV30 | 12
TGCGCCAGCAGCTTAAACACCCCCGGGGAGCTGTTTTTT | CASSLNTPGELFF | . | TRBJ2-2 | few | TRBV5-1 | 13
TGCAGTGCTGGGCAGCTTCAGCCCCAGCATTTT | CSAGQLQPQHF | . | TRBJ1-5 | . | TRBV20-1 | 11
TGTGCCAGCAGAGAGCGACAGGGTTTAGAGACCCAGTACTTC | CASRERQGLETQYF | TRBD1 | TRBJ2-5 | many | TRBV2 | 14
TGTGCCAGCAGCCATAGCGGGGACTCATGGGGGGAGCAGTTCTTC | CASSHSGDSWGEQFF | TRBD2 | TRBJ2-1 | few | TRBV3-1 | 15
TGTGCCAGCAGGTCAGGACAGGGTTCCTACAATGAGCAGTTCTTC | CASRSGQGSYNEQFF | TRBD1 | TRBJ2-1 | many | TRBV2 | 15
TGCGCCAGCAGCTTGGCAGGGACAAATTACAATGAGCAGTTCTTC | CASSLAGTNYNEQFF | . | TRBJ2-1 | . | TRBV5-1 | 15
TGTGCCCTCAGCCCCCTCGCAGGCCAGGACAATGAGCAGTTCTTC | CALSPLAGQDNEQFF | . | TRBJ2-1 | few | TRBV5-4 | 15
TGTGCCAGCAGCAGGGGGGACAGGGGGCTTGGAAACACCATATATTTT | CASSRGDRGLGNTIYF | TRBD1 | TRBJ1-3 | few | TRBV7-8 | 16
TGTGCCAGCACCGAGCGAGCAACTAATGAAAAACTGTTTTTT | CASTERATNEKLFF | . | TRBJ1-4 | . | TRBV25-1 | 14
TGTGCCAGCTCACCTGCAGCGGGAGATACGCAGTATTTT | CASSPAAGDTQYF | . | TRBJ2-3 | many | TRBV18 | 13
TGCAGTGCTAGAGTCCCAGGGAGCGAGACCCAGTACTTC | CSARVPGSETQYF | . | TRBJ2-5 | few | TRBV20-1 | 13
TGTGCCAGCAGCGATAGCGGGGGACCTCTCACAGATACGCAGTATTTT | CASSDSGGPLTDTQYF | TRBD2 | TRBJ2-3 | . | TRBV7-3 | 16
TGCAGTGCTAGAGATGCAGGGCCATCCTATAATTCACCCCTCCACTTT | CSARDAGPSYNSPLHF | . | TRBJ1-6 | few | TRBV20-1 | 16
TGTGCCAGCACTTCAGGGACAAACTATGGCTACACCTTC | CASTSGTNYGYTF | . | TRBJ1-2 | . | TRBV27 | 13
TGTGCCAGCAGTGAAGGGACGCTCCAAGAGACCCAGTACTTC | CASSEGTLQETQYF | . | TRBJ2-5 | few | TRBV2 | 14
TGTGCCAGTAGTATTGCAGGGGTTGCTGGCTACACCTTC | CASSIAGVAGYTF | . | TRBJ1-2 | . | TRBV19 | 13
TGTGCCAGCAATCGACAGGGCGGGGTAGCTTTCTTT | CASNRQGGVAFF | TRBD1 | TRBJ1-1 | many | TRBV2 | 12
TGTGCCATCAGTGACTCCTCTCCCCTAGGGCCCAATGAGCAGTTCTTC | CAISDSSPLGPNEQFF | . | TRBJ2-1 | many | TRBV10-3 | 16
TGTGCCAGCAGCTCCCCGAGACAACGGAGCTATGGCTACACCTTC | CASSSPRQRSYGYTF | . | TRBJ1-2 | many | TRBV7-9 | 15
TGTGCCAGCAGCTTAAAGCCCATCCTCCGGGACGGGTTGAACACTGAAGCTTTCTTT | CASSLKPILRDGLNTEAFF | . | TRBJ1-1 | . | TRBV7-3 | 19
TGTGCCAGTAGTCCTGGGACTAGCGGGGGGCACATACAAGAGACCCAGTACTTC | CASSPGTSGGHIQETQYF | TRBD2 | TRBJ2-5 | few | TRBV19 | 18
TGCGGTGCTGGGAGCGGGGGGGCTTTAGAGACCCAGTACTTC | CGAGSGGALETQYF | TRBD2 | TRBJ2-5 | . | TRBV20-1 | 14
TGTGCCAGCATGGGGACAGCCTACGAGCAGTACTTC | CASMGTAYEQYF | TRBD1 | TRBJ2-7 | many | TRBV2 | 12
TGCAGTGCTAGGAGGACTGGCTTACCCTACAATGAGCAGTTCTTC | CSARRTGLPYNEQFF | . | TRBJ2-1 | . | TRBV20-1 | 15